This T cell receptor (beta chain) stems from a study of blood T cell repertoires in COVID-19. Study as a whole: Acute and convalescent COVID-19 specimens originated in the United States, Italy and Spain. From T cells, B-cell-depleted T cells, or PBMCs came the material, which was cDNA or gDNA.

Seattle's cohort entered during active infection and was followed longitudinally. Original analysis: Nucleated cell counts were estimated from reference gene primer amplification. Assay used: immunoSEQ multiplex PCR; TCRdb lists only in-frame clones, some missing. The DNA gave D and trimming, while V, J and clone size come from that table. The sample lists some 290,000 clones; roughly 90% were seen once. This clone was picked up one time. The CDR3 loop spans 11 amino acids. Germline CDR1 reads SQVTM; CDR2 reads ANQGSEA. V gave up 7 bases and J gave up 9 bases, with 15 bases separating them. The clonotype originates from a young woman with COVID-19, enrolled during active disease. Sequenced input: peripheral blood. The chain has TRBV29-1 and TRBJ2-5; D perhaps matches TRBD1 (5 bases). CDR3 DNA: TGCAGCGCAGCCGCAGGGTTCTCCCAGTACTTC. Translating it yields CSAAAGFSQYF.